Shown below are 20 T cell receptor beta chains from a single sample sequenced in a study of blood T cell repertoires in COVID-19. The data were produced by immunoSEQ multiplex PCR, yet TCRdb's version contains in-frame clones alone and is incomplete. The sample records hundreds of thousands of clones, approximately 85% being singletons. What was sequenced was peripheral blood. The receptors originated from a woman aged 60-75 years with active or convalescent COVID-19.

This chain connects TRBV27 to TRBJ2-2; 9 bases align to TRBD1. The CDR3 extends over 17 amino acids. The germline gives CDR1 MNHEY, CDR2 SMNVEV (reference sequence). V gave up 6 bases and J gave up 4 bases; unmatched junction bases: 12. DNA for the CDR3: TGTGCCAGCAGACCTCGGGGACAGGGATATGGCACCGGGGAGCTGTTTTTT. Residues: CASRPRGQGYGTGELFF.

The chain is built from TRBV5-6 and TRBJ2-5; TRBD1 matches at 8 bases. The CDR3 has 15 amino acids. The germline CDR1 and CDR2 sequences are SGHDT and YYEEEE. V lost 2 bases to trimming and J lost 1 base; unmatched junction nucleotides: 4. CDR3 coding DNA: TGTGCCAGCAGCTTACGGACAGGGTCCCAAGAGACCCAGTACTTC. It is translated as CASSLRTGSQETQYF.

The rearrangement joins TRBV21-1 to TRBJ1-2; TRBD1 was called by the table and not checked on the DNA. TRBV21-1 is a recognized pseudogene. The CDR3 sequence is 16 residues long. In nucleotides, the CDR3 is TGTGCCAGCAGCAAAGAGGGGCGGGACAGGGCCTATGGCTACACCTTC. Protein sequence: CASSKEGRDRAYGYTF.

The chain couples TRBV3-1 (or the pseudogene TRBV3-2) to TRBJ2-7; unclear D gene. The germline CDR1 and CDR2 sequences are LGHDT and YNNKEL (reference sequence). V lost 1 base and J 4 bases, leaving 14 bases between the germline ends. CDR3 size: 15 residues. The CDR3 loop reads CASSQAAGVFYEQYF. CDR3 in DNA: TGTGCCAGCAGCCAAGCTGCAGGTGTTTTTTACGAGCAGTACTTC.

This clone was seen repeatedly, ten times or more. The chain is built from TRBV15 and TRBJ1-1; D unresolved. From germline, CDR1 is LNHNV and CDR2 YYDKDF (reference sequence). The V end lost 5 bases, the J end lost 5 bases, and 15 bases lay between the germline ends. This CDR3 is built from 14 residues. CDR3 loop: CATSPEGVITEAFF. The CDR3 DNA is TGTGCCACCAGCCCCGAGGGAGTGATAACTGAAGCTTTCTTT.

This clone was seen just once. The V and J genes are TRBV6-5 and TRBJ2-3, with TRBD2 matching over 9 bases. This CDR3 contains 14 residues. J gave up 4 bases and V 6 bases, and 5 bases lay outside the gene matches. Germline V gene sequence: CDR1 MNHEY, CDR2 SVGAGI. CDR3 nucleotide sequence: TGTGCCAGCAGCCGAGCGGGGGGTGCAGATACGCAGTATTTT. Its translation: CASSRAGGADTQYF.

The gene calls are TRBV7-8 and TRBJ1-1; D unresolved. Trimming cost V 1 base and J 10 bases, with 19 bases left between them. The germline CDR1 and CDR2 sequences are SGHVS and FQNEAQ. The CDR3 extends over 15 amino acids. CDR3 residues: CASSLDARGIIRAFF. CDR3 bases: TGTGCCAGCAGCTTAGATGCGCGGGGAATAATTAGAGCTTTCTTT. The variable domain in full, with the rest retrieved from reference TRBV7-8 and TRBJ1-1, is GAGVSQSPRYKVAKRGQDVALRCDPISGHVSLFWYQQALGQGPEFLTYFQNEAQLDKSGLPSDRFFAERPEGSVSTLKIQRTQQEDSAVYLCASSLDARGIIRAFFGQGTRLTVV.

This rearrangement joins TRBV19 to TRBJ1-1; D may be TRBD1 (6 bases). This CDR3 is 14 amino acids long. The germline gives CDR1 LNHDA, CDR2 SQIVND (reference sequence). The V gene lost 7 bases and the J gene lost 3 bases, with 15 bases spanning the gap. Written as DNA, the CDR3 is TGTGCCAGTACCCAGAGGGGGGGCGACACTGAAGCTTTCTTT. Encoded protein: CASTQRGGDTEAFF.

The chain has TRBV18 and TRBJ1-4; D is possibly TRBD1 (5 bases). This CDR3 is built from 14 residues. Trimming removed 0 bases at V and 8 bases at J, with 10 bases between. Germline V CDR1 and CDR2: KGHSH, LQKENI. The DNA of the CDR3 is TGTGCCAGCTCACCACCAGGGGAATACGAAAAACTGTTTTTT. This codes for CASSPPGEYEKLFF.

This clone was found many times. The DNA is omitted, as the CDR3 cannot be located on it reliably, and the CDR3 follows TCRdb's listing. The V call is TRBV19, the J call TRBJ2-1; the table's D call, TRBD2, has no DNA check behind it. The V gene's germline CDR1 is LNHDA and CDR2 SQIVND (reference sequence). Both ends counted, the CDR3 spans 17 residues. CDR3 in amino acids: CASSIFVRGLIRNEQFF.

CDR3 protein: CASSMRAGGLLLQYF. CDR3 nucleotide sequence: TGTGCCAGTAGTATGAGGGCGGGGGGGCTTCTACTTCAGTATTTT. This chain connects TRBV19 to TRBJ2-3, with 9 positions matching TRBD2. The germline V gene encodes CDR1 LNHDA and CDR2 SQIVND (reference sequence). Losses at the gene ends were 3 bases for V and 12 bases for J; bases not matched to a gene: 13. CDR3 length: 15 residues.

The CDR3 loop reads CASSYSTGWPEAFF. DNA for the CDR3: TGTGCCAGCAGTTACTCGACAGGGTGGCCTGAAGCTTTCTTT. This rearrangement joins TRBV6-5 to TRBJ1-1; TRBD1 agrees at 7 bases. The CDR3 is made up of 14 amino acids. The ends lost 0 bases at V and 6 bases at J; junction bases unmatched: 4. Germline-derived CDR1 and CDR2 are MNHEY and SVGAGI.

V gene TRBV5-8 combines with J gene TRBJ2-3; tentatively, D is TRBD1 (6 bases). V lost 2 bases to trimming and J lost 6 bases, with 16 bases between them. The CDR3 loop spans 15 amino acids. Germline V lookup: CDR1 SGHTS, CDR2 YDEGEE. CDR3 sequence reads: CASSFSLGARDTQYF. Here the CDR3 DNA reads TGTGCCAGCAGCTTCTCATTGGGGGCTCGGGATACGCAGTATTTT.

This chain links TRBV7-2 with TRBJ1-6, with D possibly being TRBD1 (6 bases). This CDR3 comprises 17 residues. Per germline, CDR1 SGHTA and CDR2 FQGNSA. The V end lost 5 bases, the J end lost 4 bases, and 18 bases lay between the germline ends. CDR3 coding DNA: TGTGCCAGCAGCCCGCGGGCTGGACAGATATATAATTCACCCCTCCACTTT. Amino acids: CASSPRAGQIYNSPLHF.

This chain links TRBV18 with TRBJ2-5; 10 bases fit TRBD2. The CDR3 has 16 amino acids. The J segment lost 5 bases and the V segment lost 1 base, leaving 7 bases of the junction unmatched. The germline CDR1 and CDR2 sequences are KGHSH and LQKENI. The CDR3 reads CASSPLPGTSDETQYF. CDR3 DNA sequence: TGTGCCAGCTCACCACTCCCCGGGACTAGCGACGAGACCCAGTACTTC. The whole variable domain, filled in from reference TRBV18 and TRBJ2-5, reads NAGVMQNPRHLVRRRGQEARLRCSPMKGHSHVYWYRQLPEEGLKFMVYLQKENIIDESGMPKERFSAEFPKEGPSILRIQQVVRGDSAAYFCASSPLPGTSDETQYFGPGTRLLVL.

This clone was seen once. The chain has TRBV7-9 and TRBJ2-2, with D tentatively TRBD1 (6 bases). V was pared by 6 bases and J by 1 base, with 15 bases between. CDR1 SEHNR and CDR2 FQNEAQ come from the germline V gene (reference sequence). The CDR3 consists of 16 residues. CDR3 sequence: CASSPEDRMNTGELFF. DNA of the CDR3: TGTGCCAGCAGTCCCGAGGACAGAATGAACACCGGGGAGCTGTTTTTT.

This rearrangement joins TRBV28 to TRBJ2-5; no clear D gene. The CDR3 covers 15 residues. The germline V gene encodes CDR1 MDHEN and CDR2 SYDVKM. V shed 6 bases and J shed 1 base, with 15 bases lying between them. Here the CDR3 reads CASSPLQTGQETQYF. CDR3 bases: TGTGCCAGCAGCCCCCTACAGACCGGCCAAGAGACCCAGTACTTC.

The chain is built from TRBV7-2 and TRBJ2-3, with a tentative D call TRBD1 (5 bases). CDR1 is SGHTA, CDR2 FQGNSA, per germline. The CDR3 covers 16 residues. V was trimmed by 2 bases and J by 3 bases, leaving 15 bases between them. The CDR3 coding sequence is TGTGCCAGCAGCTTACAGGGAAGATTGTTGACAGATACGCAGTATTTT. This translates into CASSLQGRLLTDTQYF.

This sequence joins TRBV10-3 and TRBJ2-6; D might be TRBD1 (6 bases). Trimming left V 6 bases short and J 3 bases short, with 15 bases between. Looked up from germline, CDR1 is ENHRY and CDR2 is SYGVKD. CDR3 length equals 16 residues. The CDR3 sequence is CAISPNRAGGANVLTF. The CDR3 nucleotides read TGTGCCATCAGCCCCAACAGGGCAGGTGGGGCCAACGTCCTGACTTTC.

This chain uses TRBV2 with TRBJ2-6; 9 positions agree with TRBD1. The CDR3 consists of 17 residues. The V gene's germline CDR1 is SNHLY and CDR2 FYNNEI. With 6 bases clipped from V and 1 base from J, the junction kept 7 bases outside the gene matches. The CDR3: CASRGQGLASGANVLTF. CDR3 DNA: TGTGCCAGCAGGGGACAGGGATTGGCTTCTGGGGCCAACGTCCTGACTTTC.